This T cell receptor beta chain was identified during a study of regulatory T cells in long-lasting Graves disease. In building TCR beta libraries, iRepertoire HTBI primers were used together with Arm-PCR of CDR3 regions. The authors' processing: About 62 TRBV and about 15 TRBJ segments were identified across samples. TCRdb redid the calling of the multiplex PCR reads with MiXCR, one entry per CDR3 protein. The V and J calls follow TCRdb's processing rather than the paper's. The repertoire has under 700,000 distinct CDR3 sequences, 15% to 20% of them found once; the top ten carry around 25%. With V trimmed by 7 bases and J by 3 bases, 9 bases remained unmatched. The CDR3 covers 14 residues. This clonotype was counted only a few times. The sample's time point: newly diagnosed GD, antithyroid drugs for less than 3 months. Making the TCR library involved RNA that had been extracted from PBMCs. These data also featured in a second study, about T cells in Graves' hyperthyroidism and ophthalmopathy.

The gene calls are TRBV12-3 or TRBV12-4 and TRBJ2-7; 7 bases match TRBD1. Here the sequenced sample was peripheral blood mononuclear cells (PBMCs), taken at new diagnosis, from a patient treated with antithyroid drugs. The TCR was taken from a woman aged 35-60 years with Graves disease. CDR3 nucleotides: TGTGCCAGCACTTACGGGACAGAGATCTACGAGCAGTACTTC. Protein product: CASTYGTEIYEQYF.